This passage covers 9 T cell receptor beta chains from one sample sequenced in a study of sequential checkpoint blockade in melanoma. Treatment given: randomized to nivolumab then ipilimumab (arm A) or the reverse (arm B). This table comes from immunoSEQ multiplex PCR, and its TCRdb copy is limited to in-frame clones, with some not included. The table has roughly 30,000 clones, 83% seen once; the top ten hold about a sixth. The sample here was CD8+ T cells sorted from blood (inferred from file names), taken from a patient given nivolumab and ipilimumab in sequence. The receptors were sampled from a human donor with melanoma.

The V call is TRBV2, the J call TRBJ1-2; TRBD1 agrees at 8 bases. Germline V gene sequence: CDR1 SNHLY, CDR2 FYNNEI. With V trimmed by 8 bases and J by 8 bases, 10 bases remained unmatched. This CDR3 is built from 13 residues. As DNA, the CDR3 is TGTGCCAGCGAGGACAGGGATGTGGGCGGCTACACCTTC. Translating it yields CASEDRDVGGYTF.

The V call is TRBV19, the J call TRBJ2-7; 9 nucleotides align to TRBD2. The CDR3 extends over 16 amino acids. Germline CDR1 reads LNHDA; CDR2 reads SQIVND (reference sequence). With V trimmed by 5 bases and J by 1 base, 9 bases remained unmatched. CDR3 amino acids: CASSAEGGGGSYEQYF. The CDR3 region has the DNA TGTGCCAGTAGTGCAGAAGGCGGGGGGGGTTCCTACGAGCAGTACTTC.

This chain links TRBV7-9 with TRBJ2-1, with a weak D call TRBD1 (6 bases). The CDR3 is 14 amino acids. V dropped 1 base and J dropped 4 bases, with 8 bases sitting between them. Germline V gene lookup returns CDR1 SEHNR and CDR2 FQNEAQ (reference sequence). CDR3 sequence (DNA): TGTGCCAGCAGCTTAGAACAGGGATACAATGAGCAGTTCTTC. Its protein product is CASSLEQGYNEQFF.

The V call is TRBV4-1, the J call TRBJ1-1; 9 bases match TRBD1. CDR3 length: 15 residues. CDR1 MGHRA and CDR2 YSYEKL come from the germline V gene. V lost 3 bases, J lost 11 bases, and 13 bases stayed unmatched. The CDR3 here is CASSHRTGGAFRAFF. In nucleotides, the CDR3 is TGCGCCAGCAGCCACCGAACAGGGGGCGCGTTCAGGGCTTTCTTT.

This clone was picked up a small number of times. The V gene is TRBV7-9, the J gene TRBJ1-4; D ambiguous. The V end was cut by 1 base, the J end by 0 bases, with 6 bases between. Germline CDR1 SEHNR, CDR2 FQNEAQ (reference sequence). CDR3 length equals 15 residues. CDR3 in amino acids: CASSLGPATNEKLFF. As DNA, the CDR3 is TGTGCCAGCAGCTTAGGGCCCGCAACTAATGAAAAACTGTTTTTT.

The V call is TRBV18, the J call TRBJ2-7; D is possibly TRBD1 (6 bases). The CDR3 covers 15 residues. V was shortened by 5 bases and J by 0 bases, with 14 bases between the two germline ends. Germline CDR1 is KGHSH and CDR2 is LQKENI. The CDR3 region is CASSSTGHLSYEQYF. The CDR3 bases are TGTGCCAGCTCATCCACGGGACACCTCTCCTACGAGCAGTACTTC.

The chain joins TRBV2 to TRBJ1-2, with a weak D call TRBD1 (5 bases). In germline, CDR1 is SNHLY, CDR2 FYNNEI. Trimming stripped 0 bases from V and 6 bases from J, with 11 bases between. This CDR3 spans 14 amino acids. In DNA, the CDR3 is TGTGCCAGCAGTGAAGCAAAGGGGCCGAATGGCTACACCTTC. Its translation is CASSEAKGPNGYTF.

In this sample, this clone turned up once. J is TRBJ1-1 and V is TRBV4-1; D is undetermined. CDR3 length equals 14 residues. Trimming stripped 4 bases from V and 7 bases from J, with 16 bases between. Germline CDR1 is MGHRA and CDR2 is YSYEKL. CDR3 protein: CASSRHGAGLEAFF. CDR3 DNA: TGCGCCAGCAGCCGCCATGGCGCGGGCCTTGAAGCTTTCTTT.

This clone showed up just a few times. J is TRBJ1-1 and V is TRBV30; tentatively, D is TRBD1 (5 bases). V lost 8 bases to trimming and J lost 6 bases, with 22 bases between them. Germline CDR1 GTSNPN, CDR2 SVGIG (reference sequence). The CDR3 has 14 amino acids. CDR3 loop: CAAFAREGAAEAFF. CDR3 bases: TGTGCCGCGTTTGCTAGGGAAGGGGCCGCTGAAGCTTTCTTT.